A selection of T cell receptor beta chains follows, all from one sample in a study of metastatic and nonmetastatic thyroid tumors. TCRdb re-called the PCR reads with MiXCR. Of 39,000 or so clones in the sample, roughly 45% were seen once. Sequenced: tumor tissue. Every receptor here comes from a male donor with papillary thyroid cancer or a benign thyroid nodule (not recorded which). Some clones in this sample may be carry-over from other donors' samples. Both conserved end residues are part of each CDR3. A D gene is named only where the DNA matches it firmly. The size field is filled for only some rows; it gives once, few, many or a size class.

NA TRBJ2-7 TRBV4-2 15 TRBD1 CASSQEGQGSHEQYF TGTGCCAGCAGCCAAGAGGGACAGGGGAGCCACGAGCAGTACTTC
few TRBJ2-1 TRBV15 17 TRBD2 CATSRDLAGGLYNEQFF TGTGCCACCAGCAGAGACCTAGCGGGAGGACTGTACAATGAGCAGTTCTTC
few TRBJ2-2 TRBV27 14 NA CASTPLGGTGELFF TGTGCCAGCACCCCCTTGGGGGGAACCGGGGAGCTGTTTTTT
NA TRBJ1-2 TRBV4-1 14 NA CASSIGQFNYGYTF TGCGCCAGCAGCATCGGACAGTTCAACTATGGCTACACCTTC
NA TRBJ2-7 TRBV4-2 14 NA CASSQDPDSGEQYF TGTGCCAGCAGCCAAGATCCCGACAGCGGGGAGCAGTACTTC
NA TRBJ1-5 TRBV20-1 13 NA CSAVTGTHQPQHF TGCAGTGCTGTAACAGGGACCCATCAGCCCCAGCATTTT
NA TRBJ2-1 TRBV12-3/TRBV12-4 13 TRBD1 CASSRDRHNEQFF TGTGCCAGCAGCCGGGACAGACACAATGAGCAGTTCTTC
few TRBJ1-1 TRBV6-5 15 NA CASSYGIELNTEAFF TGTGCCAGCAGTTACGGTATAGAGTTGAACACTGAAGCTTTCTTT
NA TRBJ1-5 TRBV2 15 TRBD1 CASSGQGYSNQPQHF TGTGCCAGCAGTGGACAGGGGTATAGCAATCAGCCCCAGCATTTT
NA TRBJ2-5 TRBV6-1 15 TRBD2 CASKAPMREEETQYF TGTGCCAGCAAGGCCCCAATGCGGGAGGAAGAGACCCAGTACTTC
NA TRBJ2-1 TRBV4-3 11 NA CASSQGNEQFF TGCGCCAGCAGCCAGGGGAATGAGCAGTTCTTC
NA TRBJ1-2 TRBV11-2 17 NA CASSHPSRTVRDYGYTF TGTGCCAGCAGCCACCCCTCCCGGACAGTAAGGGACTATGGCTACACCTTC
few TRBJ1-5 TRBV20-1 14 NA CSAPHPGSNQPQHF TGCAGTGCTCCTCATCCGGGTAGCAATCAGCCCCAGCATTTT
NA TRBJ2-3 TRBV5-1 18 NA CASSLAAASATSTDTQYF TGCGCCAGCAGCTTGGCCGCTGCTAGCGCTACTAGCACAGATACGCAGTATTTT
NA TRBJ1-3 TRBV6-5 16 NA CASSYVGAHSGNTIYF TGTGCCAGCAGTTACGTGGGGGCGCACTCTGGAAACACCATATATTTT
NA TRBJ2-1 TRBV7-3 15 TRBD2 CASSLSGGSYNEQFF TGTGCCAGCAGCTTAAGCGGGGGCTCCTACAATGAGCAGTTCTTC
NA TRBJ1-2 TRBV6-6 14 NA CASIYTGGSDSYTF TGTGCCAGCATTTACACGGGAGGGTCTGATAGCTACACCTTC
NA TRBJ1-3 TRBV20-1 17 NA CSARPPQRGISGNTIYF TGCAGTGCTAGACCCCCTCAACGGGGGATCTCTGGAAACACCATATATTTT
few TRBJ1-5 TRBV19 11 NA CASSILDHQHF TGTGCCAGTAGTATACTAGACCACCAGCATTTT
NA TRBJ2-5 TRBV4-1 15 NA CASSRTLPEQETQYF TGCGCCAGCAGCCGGACTTTGCCGGAGCAAGAGACCCAGTACTTC